The 21 T cell receptor beta chains below all came from one sample that was sequenced in a study of OX40 agonist ivuxolimab in advanced cancers. Sequencing used immunoSEQ multiplex PCR; TCRdb keeps in-frame clones, though not all of them. The repertoire holds fewer than 70,000 clones, with 70% to 90% as singletons. The sequenced sample was CD4+ or CD8+ T cells sorted from blood, obtained in a trial of the OX40 agonist ivuxolimab. These receptors all stem from an adult with an advanced solid tumor such as melanoma, head and neck, liver or kidney cancer.

The rearrangement uses TRBV28 and TRBJ2-1; TRBD2 aligns across 9 bases. V shed 10 bases and J 9 bases; nucleotides not matched to a gene: 19. Looked up from germline, CDR1 is MDHEN and CDR2 is SYDVKM. The CDR3 contains 16 residues. In DNA form, the CDR3 reads TGTGCCACTAATAGCGCAGCTAGCGGGAAATTGGCTGAGCAGTTCTTC. Translating it yields CATNSAASGKLAEQFF.

The chain uses TRBV28 and TRBJ2-1; 7 positions agree with TRBD2. Germline CDR1 MDHEN, CDR2 SYDVKM. The J segment lost 3 bases and the V segment lost 9 bases, leaving 5 bases of the junction unmatched. The CDR3 spans 13 residues. The CDR3 bases are TGTGCCAGTCGGGGCGGGAGCTACAATGAGCAGTTCTTC. Translating gives CASRGGSYNEQFF.

This CDR3 reads CASSLSPGDTQYF. CDR3 sequence (DNA): TGTGCCAGCAGCTTATCACCCGGAGATACGCAGTATTTT. The genes are TRBV7-3 and TRBJ2-3; D unclear. V was trimmed by 2 bases and J by 5 bases, leaving 8 bases between them. The CDR3 sequence is 13 residues long. The germline gives CDR1 SGHTA, CDR2 FQGTGA.

V and J are TRBV18 and TRBJ2-7; D unclear. Germline CDR1 is KGHSH and CDR2 is LQKENI. V lost 1 base to trimming and J lost 5 bases, with 18 bases between them. The CDR3 consists of 16 residues. CDR3 loop: CASSPLGDGSRNEQYF. In nucleotides, the CDR3 is TGTGCCAGCTCACCACTCGGTGACGGGTCACGGAACGAGCAGTACTTC.

V usage is TRBV5-4 and J usage is TRBJ1-4, with D possibly being TRBD1 (6 bases). The V end lost 4 bases, the J end lost 10 bases, and 26 bases lay between the germline ends. The CDR3 length is 17 residues. Per the germline V gene, CDR1 is SGHNT and CDR2 is YYREEE (reference sequence). The DNA for the CDR3 is TGTGCCAGCAGCCTGCAACTCCCGGGAAGGGGGTTTGGAAAACTGTTTTTT. Translating gives CASSLQLPGRGFGKLFF.

The rearrangement joins TRBV7-9 to TRBJ1-1; a weak D match, TRBD1 (5 bases). Germline V gives CDR1 SEHNR, CDR2 FQNEAQ (reference sequence). V was trimmed by 5 bases and J by 4 bases, leaving 11 bases between them. This CDR3 is 13 amino acids long. DNA for the CDR3: TGTGCCAGCAGCAGGGCGGGGGGCACTGAAGCTTTCTTT. It codes for CASSRAGGTEAFF.

The chain employs TRBV29-1 and TRBJ1-2, with TRBD1 matching over 8 bases. Germline CDR1 reads SQVTM; CDR2 reads ANQGSEA. The V and J ends lost 6 bases and 8 bases, in that order; junction bases with no gene match: 11. The CDR3 runs 13 residues. CDR3 nucleotide sequence: TGCAGCGTGGGGGACAGGCAAGTTCGGGGCTACACCTTC. Protein sequence: CSVGDRQVRGYTF.

The chain carries TRBV4-1 and TRBJ2-1; TRBD2 aligns across 14 bases. The CDR3 has 15 residues. V trimming: 3 bases; J trimming: 8 bases; junction bases outside the gene matches: 3. CDR1 MGHRA and CDR2 YSYEKL come from the germline V gene. The CDR3 sequence: CASSQPGLAGDEQFF. In DNA, the CDR3 is TGCGCCAGCAGCCAGCCGGGACTAGCGGGGGATGAGCAGTTCTTC.

V is TRBV27 and J is TRBJ1-2; D is perhaps TRBD1 (6 bases). Per the germline V gene, CDR1 is MNHEY and CDR2 is SMNVEV (reference sequence). V was cut by 4 bases and J by 1 base, with 13 bases left in between. The CDR3 is made up of 15 amino acids. CDR3 DNA: TGTGCCAGCAGTTCAATACAGGGTGGTAACTATGGCTACACCTTC. Translation: CASSSIQGGNYGYTF.

The genes are TRBV27 and TRBJ2-5; 10 nucleotides match TRBD2. V lost 6 bases to trimming and J lost 2 bases; unmatched junction nucleotides: 6. The CDR3 consists of 15 residues. Per germline, CDR1 MNHEY and CDR2 SMNVEV (reference sequence). CDR3: CASRPAGGWQETQYF. The CDR3 nucleotides are TGTGCCAGCAGACCAGCGGGAGGGTGGCAAGAGACCCAGTACTTC.

This chain uses TRBV7-2 with TRBJ1-5; D call uncertain. Per the germline V gene, CDR1 is SGHTA and CDR2 is FQGNSA. The CDR3 loop spans 14 amino acids. Deletions cut 1 base from V and 4 bases from J, with 8 bases between. For the CDR3, the DNA is TGTGCCAGCAGCTTAGGGTTGAGGAATCAGCCCCAGCATTTT. Protein sequence: CASSLGLRNQPQHF. The variable domain in full, completed from reference TRBV7-2 and TRBJ1-5, reads GAGVSQSPSNKVTEKGKDVELRCDPISGHTALYWYRQSLGQGLEFLIYFQGNSAPDKSGLPSDRFSAERTGGSVSTLTIQRTQQEDSAVYLCASSLGLRNQPQHFGDGTRLSIL.

The rearrangement links TRBV5-1 to TRBJ2-7, with 7 bases fitting TRBD1. From germline, CDR1 is SGHRS and CDR2 YFSETQ. The CDR3 spans 15 residues. J was trimmed by 2 bases and V by 4 bases; bases with no gene match: 9. The DNA for the CDR3 is TGCGCCAGCAGCCGGAGACAGGGCGGCGCCTACGAGCAGTACTTC. This gives the protein CASSRRQGGAYEQYF.

The chain has TRBV4-1 and TRBJ2-5; D unclear. V gave up 2 bases and J gave up 2 bases, with 12 bases separating them. The CDR3 spans 15 residues. Germline assignment: CDR1 MGHRA and CDR2 YSYEKL. The CDR3 DNA sequence: TGCGCCAGCAGCCAACTGGACGCAGGTCAAGAGACCCAGTACTTC. Amino acids: CASSQLDAGQETQYF.

The rearrangement joins TRBV28 to TRBJ1-2; D perhaps matches TRBD1 (6 bases). Per the germline V gene, CDR1 is MDHEN and CDR2 is SYDVKM. The V gene lost 2 bases and the J gene lost 4 bases, with 17 bases spanning the gap. This CDR3 contains 16 residues. The CDR3 DNA is TGTGCCAGCAGTTTAACCCGAGGGGGATCCGGCTATGGCTACACCTTC. It codes for CASSLTRGGSGYGYTF.

This chain joins TRBV5-6 and TRBJ1-1; D unclear. Germline-derived CDR1 and CDR2 are SGHDT and YYEEEE. Trimming took off 0 bases at V and 1 base at J, with 10 bases between the two ends. This CDR3 has 15 amino acids. CDR3 DNA: TGTGCCAGCAGCTTGGCTATGGGGAGGAACACTGAAGCTTTCTTT. Its translation: CASSLAMGRNTEAFF. The full variable domain, rest sourced from reference TRBV5-6 and TRBJ1-1, is DAGVTQSPTHLIKTRGQQVTLRCSPKSGHDTVSWYQQALGQGPQFIFQYYEEEERQRGNFPDRFSGHQFPNYSSELNVNALLLGDSALYLCASSLAMGRNTEAFFGQGTRLTVV.

The chain employs TRBV6-1 and TRBJ2-1; the D is unclear. V lost 7 bases and J 6 bases, leaving 16 bases between the germline ends. The CDR3 is 14 residues long. CDR1 MNHNS and CDR2 SASEGT come from the germline V gene. CDR3 loop: CASKSPPWANEQFF. The CDR3 DNA is TGTGCCAGCAAATCCCCACCCTGGGCCAATGAGCAGTTCTTC.

The rearrangement links TRBV11-3 to TRBJ2-3, with D maybe TRBD2 (5 bases). The CDR3 has 14 amino acids. Germline values: CDR1 SGHNT, CDR2 YENEEA. Between the trimmed V and J ends, which lost 5 bases and 8 bases, there was a span of 17 bases. The CDR3 here is CASSLFLTGGTQYF. The CDR3 coding sequence is TGTGCCAGCAGCCTTTTTCTGACTGGAGGTACGCAGTATTTT.

The V call is TRBV5-1, the J call TRBJ2-7, with 7 bases lining up with TRBD2. The junction had 2 bases not matched to a gene; V was cut back by 2 bases and J by 6 bases. This CDR3 is built from 12 residues. The germline gives CDR1 SGHRS, CDR2 YFSETQ. The CDR3 region is CASSFTGGEQYF. CDR3 DNA sequence: TGCGCCAGCAGCTTTACGGGAGGCGAGCAGTACTTC. Supplemented by reference TRBV5-1 and TRBJ2-7, the full variable domain reads KAGVTQTPRYLIKTRGQQVTLSCSPISGHRSVSWYQQTPGQGLQFLFEYFSETQRNKGNFPGRFSGRQFSNSRSEMNVSTLELGDSALYLCASSFTGGEQYFGPGTRLTVT.

V is TRBV2 and J is TRBJ1-2, with a tentative D call TRBD1 (5 bases). CDR3 length equals 14 residues. The germline V and J ends were trimmed by 1 base and 2 bases, with 8 bases remaining between them. Germline CDR1 reads SNHLY; CDR2 reads FYNNEI. For the CDR3, the DNA is TGTGCCAGCAGTGAAGGGTGGGACAACTATGGCTACACCTTC. Its protein is CASSEGWDNYGYTF.

This clone has just a few counts. The J gene is TRBJ2-1, the V gene TRBV4-2; tentatively, D is TRBD2 (6 bases). V was trimmed by 2 bases and J by 9 bases, leaving 17 bases between them. The germline CDR1 and CDR2 sequences are LGHNA and YNFKEQ. This CDR3 spans 15 amino acids. In DNA form, the CDR3 reads TGTGCCAGCAGCCAATCGGGGGTAACTTCAGGTGAGCAGTTCTTC. This encodes CASSQSGVTSGEQFF.

This chain uses TRBV28 with TRBJ2-5; possibly TRBD2 for D (7 bases). Trimming stripped 6 bases from V and 2 bases from J, with 16 bases between. Germline values: CDR1 MDHEN, CDR2 SYDVKM. The CDR3 runs 15 residues. The CDR3 DNA sequence: TGTGCCAGCAGAGCGGGACACCTAAAACAAGAGACCCAGTACTTC. Translation: CASRAGHLKQETQYF.